This is a list of T cell receptor beta chains from one sample in a study of CD8 T cell repertoires and HIV-1 epitope variants. Antigens for these TCRs are unknown. Profiling relied on immunoSEQ multiplex PCR, and the TCRdb table lists in-frame clones only, not all of them. The profile shows some 4,500 clones, about two thirds of them singletons. Source material: cultured CD8+ T cells derived from PBMCs. These TCRs come from a male donor with HIV. CDR3s include the opening cysteine and the closing phenylalanine or tryptophan. D genes are given only for firm matches. For some rows the clone size is stated as once, few or many, or as a class when expanded; others skip it.

cdr3_aa cdr3_nt v_call clone_size d_call j_call
CASSVTGGDTEAFF TGTGCCAGCAGTGTGACAGGGGGAGACACTGAAGCTTTCTTT TRBV2 NA TRBD1 TRBJ1-1
CASSPDRFETYEQYF TGCGCCAGCAGCCCGGACAGGTTCGAGACCTACGAGCAGTACTTC TRBV5-1 NA TRBD1 TRBJ2-7
CASSLSHEQYF TGTGCCAGCAGCTTGTCCCACGAGCAGTACTTC TRBV5-8 NA NA TRBJ2-7
CASSLFSTRSPPNTGELFF TGTGCCAGCAGCTTATTTTCGACACGAAGCCCGCCGAACACCGGGGAGCTGTTTTTT TRBV7-9 NA NA TRBJ2-2
CASSLGENTEAFF TGTGCCAGCAGCTTAGGGGAGAACACTGAAGCTTTCTTT TRBV7-6 NA NA TRBJ1-1
CASSQGQTYGYTF TGTGCCAGCAGCCAAGGACAAACCTATGGCTATACCTTC TRBV14 NA NA TRBJ1-2
CASRTLYGRLNTEAFF TGTGCCAGCAGGACTTTATATGGCAGGCTGAACACTGAAGCTTTCTTT TRBV28 NA NA TRBJ1-1
CASSLSSTGWHTGELFF TGTGCCAGCAGTTTATCGAGCACAGGGTGGCACACCGGGGAGCTGTTTTTT TRBV27 NA NA TRBJ2-2
CASSLAQAGGITDTQYF TGTGCCAGTAGTTTAGCTCAAGCGGGGGGGATCACAGATACGCAGTATTTT TRBV19 NA TRBD2 TRBJ2-3
CASSSLHLYEQYF TGTGCCAGCAGCTCGTTACATCTATACGAGCAGTACTTC TRBV5-6 NA NA TRBJ2-7
CASRSPVTNAQGCNQPQHF TGCGCCAGCAGGTCCCCGGTTACGAATGCACAGGGCTGCAATCAGCCCCAGCATTTT TRBV23-1 NA NA TRBJ1-5
CASSFGTDGPYNEQFF TGTGCCAGCAGTTTTGGGACGGATGGCCCCTACAATGAGCAGTTCTTC TRBV28 NA NA TRBJ2-1
CASSPINGGGGFNEQFF TGCGCCAGCAGCCCCATAAATGGAGGGGGCGGGTTCAATGAGCAGTTCTTC TRBV4-3 few NA TRBJ2-1